This T cell receptor (beta chain) was sequenced in a study of blood T cell repertoires in COVID-19. Study processing details: Reference gene primer amplification gave estimated nucleated cell counts. TCRdb keeps only in-frame clones here, not all; method: immunoSEQ multiplex PCR. V and J calls and clone size are as listed in that table; D and trimming were resolved from the DNA. There are 95,000 to 110,000 clones in the sample; about 90% occur only once, and 3.1% lies in the top ten. The CDR3 is 14 amino acids. The ends lost 4 bases at V and 5 bases at J; junction bases unmatched: 5. The V gene's germline CDR1 is SGHRS and CDR2 YFSETQ.

The specimen was peripheral blood. The chain links TRBV5-1 to TRBJ1-1, with TRBD1 matching over 10 bases. The TCR was taken from a man aged 50 to 59 in a cohort sampled during active COVID-19. The CDR3 DNA follows: TGCGCCAGCAGCGCGGGGGACAGGGGAACTGAAGCTTTCTTT. Amino acid sequence: CASSAGDRGTEAFF.